The entry that follows covers one T cell receptor beta chain sequence. Its antigen is not identified. PCR was performed using 60 Vbeta and 13 Jbeta primers. Per the original methods: A follow-up analysis tallied 65 million to 80 million unique TCR beta chains, 9 million to 11 million shared. This table comes from immunoSEQ multiplex PCR, and its TCRdb copy is limited to in-frame clones, with some not included. V, J and clone size are those of that table, while D and trimming were read from the DNA. The sample carries about 160,000 clones, more than 80% recorded once. This specimen comes from a study of cytomegalovirus exposure and HLA in healthy donors. V shed 7 bases and J 2 bases; nucleotides not matched to a gene: 7. Germline V gene lookup returns CDR1 SQVTM and CDR2 ANQGSEA. This CDR3 contains 13 residues. Broader study findings: In a later analysis, parvovirus B19, influenza, CMV and Epstein-Barr virus appeared linked to several top co-occurrence clusters.

Sequences were obtained from PBMCs. The chain has TRBV29-1 and TRBJ1-1; 7 bases fit TRBD1. The TCR sequence derives from a young woman in good health and CMV-seropositive. The CDR3 loop reads CSAAGQQNTEAFF. For the CDR3, the DNA is TGCAGCGCTGCGGGACAGCAAAACACTGAAGCTTTCTTT.